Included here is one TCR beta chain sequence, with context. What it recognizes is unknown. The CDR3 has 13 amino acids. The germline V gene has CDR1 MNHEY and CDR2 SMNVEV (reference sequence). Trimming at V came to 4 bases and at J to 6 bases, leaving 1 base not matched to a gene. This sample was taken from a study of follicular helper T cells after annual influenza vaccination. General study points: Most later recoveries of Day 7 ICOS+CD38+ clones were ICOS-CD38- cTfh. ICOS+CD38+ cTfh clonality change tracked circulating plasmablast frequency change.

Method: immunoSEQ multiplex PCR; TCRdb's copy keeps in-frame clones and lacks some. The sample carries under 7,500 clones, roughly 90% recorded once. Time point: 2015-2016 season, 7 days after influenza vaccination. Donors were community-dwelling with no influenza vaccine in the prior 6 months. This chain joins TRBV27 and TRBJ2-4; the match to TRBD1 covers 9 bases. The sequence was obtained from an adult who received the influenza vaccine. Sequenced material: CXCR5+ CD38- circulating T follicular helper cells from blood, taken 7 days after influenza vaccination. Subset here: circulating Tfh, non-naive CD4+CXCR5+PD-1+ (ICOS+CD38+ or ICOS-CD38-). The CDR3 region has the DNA TGTGCCAGCAGTTGGGGACAGGGAAACATTCAGTACTTC. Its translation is CASSWGQGNIQYF.